Here is one TCR beta chain with its context. Its antigen remains unknown. The CDR3 spans 11 residues. V gave up 3 bases and J gave up 4 bases, with 7 bases separating them. Germline CDR1 reads DFQATT; CDR2 reads SNEGSKA (reference sequence). This record comes from a study of cytomegalovirus exposure and HLA in healthy donors. Whole-study results and caveats: HLA allele associations emerged for about 16,000 TCR beta sequences in a later analysis, at 0.05 false discovery rate. Fewer N-insertions (relative to the 666-donor mean) were reportedly seen in an Asian-associated ancestry cluster in a later analysis. The study recorded 164 TCR beta chains that were cytomegalovirus-associated.

The PCR employed 60 Vbeta primers together with 13 Jbeta primers. Assay used: immunoSEQ multiplex PCR; TCRdb lists only in-frame clones, some missing. Seen here are approximately 110,000 clones, under 85% observed once, and the top ten hold around 1.2%. Source material: PBMCs. The chain combines TRBV20-1 with TRBJ2-7; unclear D gene. This receptor was taken from a man aged 25-45 years in good health and CMV-seronegative. CDR3 sequence: CSASPAYEQYF. The DNA for the CDR3 is TGCAGTGCTAGTCCTGCGTACGAGCAGTACTTC.